The 10 T cell receptor beta chains given below trace back to one sample, sequenced in a study of blood T cell repertoires in COVID-19. Here immunoSEQ multiplex PCR was the method, and the copy in TCRdb shows in-frame clones only, minus some. This table holds over 150,000 clones, roughly 84% found once. Sequenced input: peripheral blood. These receptors were obtained from a human donor in a cohort sampled during active COVID-19.

The rearrangement uses TRBV4-1 and TRBJ2-5; 8 nucleotides agree with TRBD2. The CDR3 runs 15 residues. CDR1 and CDR2 (germline): MGHRA, YSYEKL. J gave up 4 bases and V 0 bases, and 4 bases lay outside the gene matches. The CDR3 loop reads CASSQDSRGGETQYF. CDR3 DNA: TGCGCCAGCAGCCAAGACAGCCGGGGGGGAGAGACCCAGTACTTC.

J is TRBJ2-7 and V is TRBV15; tentative D call: TRBD1 (6 bases). V was shortened by 0 bases and J by 6 bases, with 15 bases between the two germline ends. The CDR3 runs 15 residues. Germline V gene data show CDR1 as LNHNV and CDR2 as YYDKDF (reference sequence). The CDR3 spells CATSRDLGGLGEQYF. The CDR3 nucleotides are TGTGCCACCAGCAGAGATCTAGGGGGTCTCGGCGAGCAGTACTTC.

The gene calls are TRBV27 and TRBJ1-5; weak D call: TRBD1 (6 bases). V was shortened by 5 bases and J by 2 bases, with 13 bases between the two germline ends. This CDR3 is 15 amino acids long. Germline V gene data show CDR1 as MNHEY and CDR2 as SMNVEV (reference sequence). CDR3 sequence: CASSRQQGGNQPQHF. The CDR3, as DNA: TGTGCCAGCAGTCGACAACAGGGCGGCAATCAGCCCCAGCATTTT.

The chain has TRBV29-1 and TRBJ2-1; TRBD1 agrees at 10 bases. Per germline, CDR1 SQVTM and CDR2 ANQGSEA. CDR3 length: 17 residues. V dropped 0 bases and J dropped 8; count of bases not matched to a gene: 13. The CDR3 is CSVEERGGQGNSYEQFF. The CDR3 DNA is TGCAGCGTTGAAGAAAGAGGGGGACAGGGGAATTCTTATGAGCAGTTCTTC.

The CDR3 DNA follows: TGTGCCAGCAGTTTCACCGGGACTAGCGGGCCCCCCGGGTACTTC. Its translation is CASSFTGTSGPPGYF. The J gene is TRBJ2-7, the V gene TRBV27; TRBD2 aligns across 12 bases. Germline assignment: CDR1 MNHEY and CDR2 SMNVEV (reference sequence). The V and J ends lost 3 bases and 12 bases, in that order; junction bases with no gene match: 12. This CDR3 region has 15 residues.

This clone was picked up one time. The chain is built from TRBV28 and TRBJ2-7, with 11 nucleotides matching TRBD2. Germline V lookup: CDR1 MDHEN, CDR2 SYDVKM. Losses at the gene ends were 5 bases for V and 3 bases for J; bases not matched to a gene: 6. CDR3 length: 15 residues. The CDR3 loop reads CASSPIAGGLYEQYF. The CDR3 nucleotides are TGTGCCAGCAGTCCAATAGCGGGAGGGCTCTACGAGCAGTACTTC. Combining the CDR3 with reference TRBV28 and TRBJ2-7 gives the whole variable domain DVKVTQSSRYLVKRTGEKVFLECVQDMDHENMFWYRQDPGLGLRLIYFSYDVKMKEKGDIPEGYSVSREKKERFSLILESASTNQTSMYLCASSPIAGGLYEQYFGPGTRLTVT.

The rearrangement links TRBV6-1 to TRBJ2-7; 15 nucleotides match TRBD2. Germline V gene data show CDR1 as MNHNS and CDR2 as SASEGT. V was pared by 4 bases and J by 6 bases, with 10 bases of the junction left unmatched. The CDR3 is 17 amino acids. CDR3 amino acids: CASSGTSGRGVFREQYF. In DNA form, the CDR3 reads TGTGCCAGCAGTGGGACTAGCGGGAGGGGGGTGTTTCGCGAGCAGTACTTC.

The V call is TRBV24-1, the J call TRBJ1-2; 10 nucleotides line up with TRBD1. In germline, CDR1 is KGHDR, CDR2 SFDVKD. CDR3 length equals 14 residues. V gave up 5 bases and J gave up 7 bases; unmatched junction bases: 6. This chain's CDR3 is CATSAGQGLGGYTF. The CDR3, as DNA: TGTGCCACCAGTGCGGGACAGGGGCTTGGTGGCTACACCTTC.

In its sample, this clone was seen a few times. The chain combines TRBV11-3 with TRBJ2-5, with a weak D call TRBD2 (6 bases). The CDR3 totals 16 residues. The germline gives CDR1 SGHNT, CDR2 YENEEA. With 2 bases removed from V and 2 bases from J, the gap between germline ends came to 15 bases. The CDR3 loop is CASSLSGSGLQETQYF. The CDR3 nucleotides are TGTGCCAGCAGCTTAAGCGGTAGCGGACTACAAGAGACCCAGTACTTC.

The chain employs TRBV18 and TRBJ1-2; no reliable D call. Trimming left V 5 bases short and J 1 base short, with 11 bases between. Per germline, CDR1 KGHSH and CDR2 LQKENI. This CDR3 has 14 residues. The CDR3: CASSETLDNYGYTF. DNA for the CDR3: TGTGCCAGCTCAGAGACCCTAGATAACTATGGCTACACCTTC.